Listed here is a single T cell receptor (beta chain). It lacks a known antigen. No base-level quality is on record; no much larger clone is a single base apart. This sample is part of a study of cytomegalovirus exposure and HLA in healthy donors (dated 2017 in TCRdb). About the investigation overall: According to an earlier analysis of 587 of the donors, about 179 million T cells yielded 95 million to 140 million unique TCR beta sequences and about 300 Gb of sequence data. Around 320 gigabases of sequencing data and tens of millions of unique TCR sequences were included in an early release covering about 600 HLA-typed donors. Of the approximately 400 genotyped donors, 80% to 90% were placed in the genetic ancestry cluster associated with self-reported Caucasian donors. The aim of the study was to test whether cataloging public T cell receptors could identify signatures of past pathogen exposure. Using immunosequencing, the study profiled T cell repertoires from 550 to 750 subjects and related those repertoires to cytomegalovirus serostatus. In addition to the first cohort of hundreds of subjects, a separate validation cohort of 100 to 150 different subjects was used. To predict cytomegalovirus infection status, the study combined high-throughput TCR immunosequencing, statistical association of individual TCRs with disease status, and machine learning. A later analysis re-analyzed previously published TCR beta repertoires from 660 or so donors and added high-resolution HLA genotyping to study TCR occurrence patterns. In the later analysis, no new phenotypic data were used to find candidate immune exposures; instead, reliance was placed on TCR beta sequences and their occurrence across donors. An earlier analysis of around 640 of the donors used high-throughput TCR beta sequencing to judge whether each TCR beta V gene segment behaved as functional or pseudogenic. Donor age, sex, ethnicity and CMV serostatus were collected together with the repertoire data. In a later genetic analysis, genome-wide SNP genotypes for about three fifths of the roughly 670 donors were used, and that subset was treated as a discovery cohort. Every discovery cohort repertoire had been produced on one sequencing platform. HLA typing covered class I and class II loci at four-digit resolution. Typing coverage varied by locus: roughly 620-640 donors for A, B, C, DRB1 and DQB1; roughly 500 for DQA1; 606 for DPA1; 400 to 480 for DPB1. About 5 DR-DQ haplotypes were handled as single units for association and clustering, since linkage in the cohort was strong. Among roughly 400 genotyped donors of the cohort, an average of around 250,000 unique TCR beta nucleotide sequences was sequenced per donor, of which 15% to 20% were non-productive.

CDR3 length: 16 amino acids, cysteine to phenylalanine. Of the read, only the CDR3 DNA is kept; its 48 bases are in frame from base 1. Via the germline V gene, CDR1 is SNHLY and CDR2 FYNNEI. V and J lose 6 bases and 1 base, and a span of 16 bases separates them. What the authors observed across the whole study: Linkage disequilibrium might explain the correlated functional status among segregating V segments, but an unknown experimental factor could not be ruled out. In this cohort, only TCR beta chains were sequenced, and detectable features were limited by the absence of alpha or paired-chain data. HLA typing was unavailable for some donors at each locus, so association tests used only the typed subset. Strong co-occurrence of HLA alleles, especially DR and DQ, made assigning TCR associations to individual alleles difficult. Sequencing depth was assumed to be roughly uniform across donors in the presence/absence analyses, though that assumption may not hold. Because the 87-base-pair reads could not distinguish some IMGT-functional V segments, including TRBV6-2 and TRBV6-3, those segments were excluded. The classifier was reported to diagnose cytomegalovirus status with high specificity and sensitivity in both the original and validation cohorts. According to the authors, the approach could potentially be generalized to other disease states and immunological phenotypes. In a later genetic analysis, fewer N-insertions in productive TCRs were reported among donors in an Asian-associated ancestry cluster than the roughly 700-donor mean. While some public TCRs were present in many individuals, most TCR sequences turned up only very rarely across donors. Specific HLA alleles were associated with 15,000 to 20,000 TCR beta sequences at a false discovery rate of 0.05 in a later analysis. In a later analysis, TCR association rates were found to vary across HLA loci, with the most associated TCRs seen for DRB1 alleles and the fewest for HLA-C alleles. An earlier analysis of some 560 of the donors showed that most TCR beta V segments appeared in productive rearrangements either about 90% or about 30% of the time, which broadly matched IMGT annotations. According to a later analysis, most CMV-associated TCR beta chains appeared to be HLA-restricted, and the HLA associations seemed to be driven largely by CMV exposure. For the cohort, immune exposure information was limited to CMV serostatus. A later analysis reported that several top co-occurrence clusters appeared linked to parvovirus B19, influenza, CMV and Epstein-Barr virus. Fewer than 20 rarely observed V segments, including chromosome 9 orphons, were excluded from the earlier analysis of some 590 of the donors because counts were too low. V-gene and J-gene trimming of TCR beta chains was associated with a missense DCLRE1C variant in a later genetic analysis, and the association was replicated in an independent cohort. Three of the identified cytomegalovirus-associated TCR beta chains were confirmed in vitro to be specific for cytomegalovirus antigens. A further reported finding was that TCR beta sequences accurately predicted the HLA-A and HLA-B alleles for most subjects in the first cohort. A cluster of highly shared sequence variants was judged likely to represent a technical artifact of the sequencing pipeline. Compared with equally common non-associated chains, HLA-associated TCR beta chains in a later analysis were more clonally expanded and had lower generation probabilities. In the study, roughly 160 TCR beta chains were listed as associated with cytomegalovirus.

The cohort consisted of some 730 healthy bone marrow donors. At the time of sampling, every cohort member was nominally healthy, though immune exposures that went unrecorded were likely present. The donor was CMV seropositive and was included in the group of 250 to 350 seropositive cohort members. A peripheral blood sample was provided by each donor, and peripheral blood mononuclear cells were used for TCR beta sequencing. Genomic DNA was extracted from the blood cell samples with the Qiagen DNeasy Blood Extraction Kit. The receptor library was made with the immunoSEQ multiplex PCR assay. For the multiplex PCR, a mixture combining 60 forward primers for TCR Vbeta segments and 13 reverse primers for TCR Jbeta segments was used. The CDR3 region of rearranged TCR beta genes was amplified from genomic DNA by a multiplex PCR assay. Amplified TCR beta libraries were sequenced as 87-base-pair reads on the Illumina HiSeq System. In the authors' own workflow: In a later analysis, roughly 80 million unique TCR beta chains were counted across the 500 to 850 repertoires, and approximately 11 million of these chains were shared by at least two donors. Raw reads were error-corrected and collapsed into unique sequences by a nearest-neighbor algorithm in which closely related sequences were merged to remove PCR and sequencing errors. CDR3 sequences were aligned to IMGT reference sequences to assign V, D and J gene segments. For a sequence to be retained, a match of at least six nucleotides was required to both a V gene segment and a J gene segment. A rearrangement was called productive if the CDR3 had no stop codons and remained in frame with V and J, and every other rearrangement was called non-productive. CDR3 was defined by IMGT convention, running from the second conserved V-encoded cysteine to the conserved J-encoded phenylalanine. The earlier analysis of roughly 590 of the donors excluded sequences that lacked an unambiguous match to a single V gene segment. In an earlier analysis of around 600 of the donors, V segments were called functional above 56.7% productive rearrangements and were called segregating when the between-donor standard deviation exceeded 5%. To diagnose cytomegalovirus status from the catalog of TCR beta chain sequences, a statistical classification framework was built. In a later analysis, V and J genes were assigned by comparing TCR nucleotide sequences against IMGT/GENE-DB human TR gene sequences. The TCRdist pipeline was used in a later analysis to assign CDR3 sequences and most-parsimonious VDJ recombination scenarios. In a later analysis, each TCR beta chain was defined by its CDR3 amino acid sequence together with its V-gene family, and reads lacking a unique V-gene family were excluded. A later analysis removed 550 to 700 highly shared, low-generation-probability nucleotide sequences to deal with suspected cross-contamination and a sequencing artifact. In a later analysis, a clonal expansion index for each public chain was calculated from normalized within-repertoire ranks of inferred template counts. Generation probabilities in a later analysis came from a VDJ recombination model fitted to out-of-frame rearrangements, and those results were checked against IGoR. Hypergeometric tests were used in a later analysis to score TCR-TCR, TCR-HLA and TCR-CMV co-occurrence, with a repertoire-size bias correction applied to the TCR pairs. To estimate false discovery rates, a later analysis permuted the HLA or CMV assignments 20 times. A later analysis grouped co-occurring TCRs with DBSCAN, adding TCRdist sequence similarity when clustering within HLA-allele-positive subsets. Repertoires with fewer than 30,000 or more than 120,000 public chains were left out of co-occurrence clustering, as were several repertoires with anomalous nucleotide sharing. TCRdb holds this immuneACCESS table with in-frame rearrangements only. Some clones are missing; in checked studies, unresolved V genes explain under half, and the rest has no known cause. V and J calls and clone size follow that table, whereas D and trimming were derived from the DNA. Counted in this sample were approximately 150,000 clones; around 79% of them appeared once. The top ten constitute approximately 7% of the sample.

The sequence was collected from a male donor in good health and CMV-seropositive. This sequence uses TRBV2 and TRBJ1-3; a weak D assignment points to TRBD1 (5 bases agree). The sequenced sample was PBMCs. The CDR3 corresponds to CASSPLTGSSGNTIYF. At the DNA level, the sequence is TGTGCCAGCAGCCCCCTAACAGGCAGTTCTGGAAACACCATATATTTT. The CDR3, completed at both ends by the reference TRBV2 and TRBJ1-3 genes, gives the full variable domain EPEVTQTPSHQVTQMGQEVILRCVPISNHLYFYWYRQILGQKVEFLVSFYNNEISEKSEIFDDQFSVERPDGSNFTLKIRSTKLEDSAMYFCASSPLTGSSGNTIYFGEGSWLTVV.